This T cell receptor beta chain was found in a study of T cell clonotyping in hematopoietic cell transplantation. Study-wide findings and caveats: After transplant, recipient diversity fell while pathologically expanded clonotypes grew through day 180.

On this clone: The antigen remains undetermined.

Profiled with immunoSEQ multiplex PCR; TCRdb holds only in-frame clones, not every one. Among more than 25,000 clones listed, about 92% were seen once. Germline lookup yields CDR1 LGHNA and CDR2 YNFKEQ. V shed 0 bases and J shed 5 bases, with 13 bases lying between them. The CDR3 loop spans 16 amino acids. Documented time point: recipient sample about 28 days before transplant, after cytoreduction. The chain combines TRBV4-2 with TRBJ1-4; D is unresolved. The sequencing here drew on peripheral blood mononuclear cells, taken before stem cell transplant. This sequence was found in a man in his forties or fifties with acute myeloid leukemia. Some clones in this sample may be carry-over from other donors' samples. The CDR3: CASSQDFADLNEKLFF. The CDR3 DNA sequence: TGTGCCAGCAGCCAAGATTTCGCAGACCTAAATGAAAAACTGTTTTTT.